The 32 T cell receptor beta chains presented below share a single source sample, sequenced in a study of blood T cell repertoires in COVID-19. Sequencing was performed with immunoSEQ multiplex PCR; in TCRdb, only in-frame clones are kept and a portion is missing. The sample holds 180,000 or so clones, around 85% seen once. Sequenced sample: peripheral blood. These receptor sequences come from a woman in her fifties or sixties with acute or convalescent COVID-19.

The chain has TRBV19 and TRBJ1-5; D might be TRBD1 (6 bases). Germline V gene lookup returns CDR1 LNHDA and CDR2 SQIVND (reference sequence). This CDR3 is 13 amino acids long. Trimming removed 5 bases from V and 6 bases from J, with 11 bases in between. CDR3 loop: CASSEQGGQPQHF. CDR3 nucleotide sequence: TGTGCCAGTAGTGAACAGGGCGGTCAGCCCCAGCATTTT.

In the case of this clone: The identical CDR3 is also encoded by other nucleotide sequences in the sample. This CDR3 is CASSPTGTAYEQYF. The CDR3 nucleotides read TGTGCCAGCAGTCCGACCGGGACAGCCTACGAGCAGTACTTC. V and J are TRBV11-2 and TRBJ2-7; 7 positions agree with TRBD1. J lost 2 bases, V lost 6 bases, and 7 bases had no gene match. Germline assignment: CDR1 SGHAT and CDR2 FQNNGV. The CDR3 is 14 amino acids.

The chain couples TRBV3-1 (or the pseudogene TRBV3-2) to TRBJ2-1, with D possibly matching TRBD1 (7 bases). The germline gives CDR1 LGHDT, CDR2 YNNKEL (reference sequence). Trimming removed 4 bases from V and 12 bases from J, with 19 bases in between. The length of the CDR3 is 14 residues. As DNA, the CDR3 is TGTGCCAGCAGCCTCCAGGGGGGTCAGACGAGGCAGTTCTTC. Protein product: CASSLQGGQTRQFF.

The chain is built from TRBV6-2 or TRBV6-3 and TRBJ2-1; the D is unclear. Trimming cost V 0 bases and J 10 bases, with 7 bases left between them. The CDR3 covers 12 residues. Germline values: CDR1 MNHEY, CDR2 SVGEGT. DNA of the CDR3: TGTGCCAGCAGTTACTCAGTGGGCGAGCAGTTCTTC. Protein: CASSYSVGEQFF.

J is TRBJ1-2 and V is TRBV5-4; D gene uncertain. CDR3 length: 14 amino acids. Trimming cost V 1 base and J 0 bases, with 7 bases left between them. Germline V gives CDR1 SGHNT, CDR2 YYREEE (reference sequence). This CDR3 is CASSLTRANYGYTF. The CDR3 bases are TGTGCCAGCAGCTTGACTAGAGCTAACTATGGCTACACCTTC.

This chain connects TRBV7-3 to TRBJ2-1, with a weak D call TRBD2 (6 bases). The CDR3 loop spans 12 amino acids. With 1 base removed from V and 10 bases from J, the gap between germline ends came to 8 bases. The germline CDR1 and CDR2 sequences are SGHTA and FQGTGA. For the CDR3, the DNA is TGTGCCAGCAGCTTAAACGGAGGGGAGCAGTTCTTC. Its translation is CASSLNGGEQFF.

The chain couples TRBV29-1 to TRBJ2-1; 7 nucleotides match TRBD2. The ends lost 6 bases at V and 2 bases at J; junction bases unmatched: 10. In germline, CDR1 is SQVTM, CDR2 ANQGSEA. This CDR3 has 15 residues. This CDR3 is CSVSISGFTYNEQFF. CDR3 sequence (DNA): TGCAGCGTGTCAATTAGCGGGTTCACCTACAATGAGCAGTTCTTC.

The chain joins TRBV5-8 to TRBJ2-2, with 11 bases that match TRBD1. Looked up from germline, CDR1 is SGHTS and CDR2 is YDEGEE. This CDR3 spans 16 amino acids. V lost 3 bases to trimming and J lost 3 bases; unmatched junction nucleotides: 4. The DNA for the CDR3 is TGTGCCAGCAGCTCCAGGACAGGGGGCTACACCGGGGAGCTGTTTTTT. Its protein product is CASSSRTGGYTGELFF. Complete variable domain (other parts from reference TRBV5-8 and TRBJ2-2): EAGVTQSPTHLIKTRGQQATLRCSPISGHTSVYWYQQALGLGLQFLLWYDEGEERNRGNFPPRFSGRQFPNYSSELNVNALELEDSALYLCASSSRTGGYTGELFFGEGSRLTVL.

This rearrangement joins TRBV6-1 to TRBJ2-5, with 9 bases fitting TRBD2. The CDR3 is 16 amino acids. V lost 2 bases, J lost 4 bases, and 8 bases stayed unmatched. CDR1 is MNHNS and CDR2 is SASEGT in the germline V gene. DNA for the CDR3: TGTGCCAGCAGTGAATATGCTAGCGGGAAGAGAGAGACCCAGTACTTC. It encodes CASSEYASGKRETQYF.

The chain has TRBV19 and TRBJ2-3, with D possibly being TRBD2 (6 bases). This CDR3 is 14 amino acids long. The germline V gene has CDR1 LNHDA and CDR2 SQIVND (reference sequence). Trimming left V 6 bases short and J 0 bases short, with 10 bases between. For the CDR3, the DNA is TGTGCCAGTAGGGGACTTGGGAGCACAGATACGCAGTATTTT. Its translation: CASRGLGSTDTQYF.

The chain recombines TRBV28 with TRBJ1-5, with 9 bases matching TRBD1. Germline trimming cut 2 bases from V and 3 bases from J; bases unmatched to any gene: 5. Germline values: CDR1 MDHEN, CDR2 SYDVKM. The CDR3 length is 16 residues. The CDR3 DNA sequence: TGTGCCAGCAGTTTAGGGCACAGGGGGCTCAATCAGCCCCAGCATTTT. Translation: CASSLGHRGLNQPQHF.

This chain links TRBV6-6 with TRBJ2-2; weak D call: TRBD1 (5 bases). Deletions cut 7 bases from V and 0 bases from J, with 9 bases between. Germline CDR1 reads MNHNY; CDR2 reads SVGAGI (reference sequence). The CDR3 is 14 residues long. Here the CDR3 reads CASKTVANTGELFF. CDR3 DNA sequence: TGTGCCAGCAAGACAGTCGCGAACACCGGGGAGCTGTTTTTT.

This chain connects TRBV9 to TRBJ1-1; D ambiguous. V lost 3 bases to trimming and J lost 0 bases, with 12 bases between them. This CDR3 region has 15 residues. CDR1 and CDR2 (germline): SGDLS, YYNGEE. The CDR3 sequence: CASSARAMMNTEAFF. CDR3 nucleotides: TGTGCCAGCAGCGCCCGCGCCATGATGAACACTGAAGCTTTCTTT.

V gene TRBV5-1 combines with J gene TRBJ1-1; 11 nucleotides agree with TRBD1. The CDR3 contains 16 residues. CDR1 and CDR2 from the germline V gene are SGHRS and YFSETQ. Trimming took 7 bases from V and 7 from J; bases not matched to a gene: 15. The CDR3 DNA is TGCGCCAGCGCAACCGGAGGACAGGGGGCGCAAAATGAAGCTTTCTTT. Protein: CASATGGQGAQNEAFF.

The chain carries TRBV3-1 (or the pseudogene TRBV3-2) and TRBJ1-1, with D maybe TRBD1 (5 bases). V dropped 0 bases and J dropped 5 bases, with 10 bases sitting between them. This CDR3 comprises 14 residues. The germline CDR1 and CDR2 sequences are LGHDT and YNNKEL (reference sequence). The CDR3 loop is CASSQDAGNTEAFF. Written as DNA, the CDR3 is TGTGCCAGCAGCCAAGATGCAGGGAATACTGAAGCTTTCTTT.

V is TRBV20-1 and J is TRBJ1-1; D is unclear. Per germline, CDR1 DFQATT and CDR2 SNEGSKA (reference sequence). This CDR3 is built from 14 residues. Trimming cost V 3 bases and J 2 bases, with 13 bases left between them. As DNA, the CDR3 is TGCAGTGCTAGTATAGGTACAGCTAACACTGAAGCTTTCTTT. Translated, it gives CSASIGTANTEAFF.

V usage is TRBV9 and J usage is TRBJ2-2, with 10 bases matching TRBD2. The trim removed 2 bases at V and 4 bases at J, leaving 5 bases unmatched. There are 16 residues in the CDR3. Germline-derived CDR1 and CDR2 are SGDLS and YYNGEE. The CDR3 region is CASSVMSGRATGELFF. In nucleotides, the CDR3 is TGTGCCAGCAGCGTCATGAGCGGGAGGGCCACCGGGGAGCTGTTTTTT.

The chain combines TRBV30 with TRBJ2-7, with 7 nucleotides matching TRBD1. The V segment lost 1 base and the J segment 6 bases; nucleotides outside the gene matches: 15. Germline lookup yields CDR1 GTSNPN and CDR2 SVGIG (reference sequence). This CDR3 contains 16 residues. CDR3 coding DNA: TGTGCCTGGAGTGGAATTCGCGCAGGGGGAAAGCGCGAGCAGTACTTC. As protein: CAWSGIRAGGKREQYF.

The chain combines TRBV6-5 with TRBJ2-3; 7 nucleotides align to TRBD2. The CDR3 totals 14 residues. The ends lost 6 bases at V and 2 bases at J; junction bases unmatched: 5. From germline, CDR1 is MNHEY and CDR2 SVGAGI. The CDR3 nucleotides are TGTGCCAGCAGACCGGGACTATTCACAGATACGCAGTATTTT. As protein: CASRPGLFTDTQYF.

The rearrangement links TRBV5-4 to TRBJ2-2; a weak D match, TRBD1 (5 bases). Germline-derived CDR1 and CDR2 are SGHNT and YYREEE (reference sequence). Trimming took off 6 bases at V and 1 base at J, with 16 bases between the two ends. CDR3 length: 16 amino acids. The chain's CDR3 is CASTLMGQGNTGELFF. The CDR3 DNA reads TGTGCCAGCACCCTAATGGGGCAGGGGAACACCGGGGAGCTGTTTTTT.

The chain has TRBV19 and TRBJ2-3, with a weak D call TRBD2 (5 bases). Germline V CDR1 and CDR2: LNHDA, SQIVND (reference sequence). The CDR3 contains 16 residues. Trimming removed 6 bases at V and 0 bases at J, with 16 bases between. The CDR3 sequence: CASSPRGRPSTDTQYF. In DNA form, the CDR3 reads TGTGCCAGTAGCCCCCGGGGTCGACCTAGCACAGATACGCAGTATTTT.

The V gene is TRBV12-3 or TRBV12-4, the J gene TRBJ1-3; no reliable D call. The CDR3 is 12 residues long. V shed 8 bases and J shed 5 bases, with 10 bases lying between them. CDR3 amino acids: CASGTVRNTIYF. The CDR3 nucleotides are TGTGCCAGCGGTACAGTTCGAAACACCATATATTTT.

This rearrangement joins TRBV6-5 to TRBJ1-4, with 8 bases lining up with TRBD1. Trimming removed 6 bases from V and 8 bases from J; junction bases left unmatched: 8. The CDR3 is 14 residues long. Germline V CDR1 and CDR2: MNHEY, SVGAGI. The CDR3 DNA is TGTGCCAGCAGGCGACAGGGGTGGGGAGAAAAACTGTTTTTT. It is translated as CASRRQGWGEKLFF.

The V call is TRBV6-5, the J call TRBJ2-4; 12 nucleotides align to TRBD1. V was pared by 10 bases and J by 6 bases, with 10 bases of the junction left unmatched. Germline V gene data show CDR1 as MNHEY and CDR2 as SVGAGI. The CDR3 totals 15 residues. CDR3 residues: CAISPGTGGTNIQYF. The CDR3 DNA follows: TGTGCCATCTCGCCCGGGACAGGGGGCACAAACATTCAGTACTTC.

This chain connects TRBV6-5 to TRBJ1-1; D might be TRBD1 (6 bases). The CDR3 covers 14 residues. Trimming shortened V by 7 bases and J by 3 bases, and 15 bases separated the two germline ends. The germline gives CDR1 MNHEY, CDR2 SVGAGI. The CDR3 loop reads CASKEGGLDTEAFF. The DNA of the CDR3 is TGTGCCAGCAAAGAGGGGGGGCTGGACACTGAAGCTTTCTTT.

The chain is built from TRBV2 and TRBJ2-5, with D possibly TRBD2 on 5 matching bases. Trimming cost V 2 bases and J 4 bases, with 11 bases left between them. This CDR3 has 14 residues. CDR1 is SNHLY, CDR2 FYNNEI, per germline. The CDR3 spells CASSENLGRETQYF. The DNA for the CDR3 is TGTGCCAGCAGTGAAAATTTAGGGAGAGAGACCCAGTACTTC.

The rearrangement links TRBV2 to TRBJ2-7; D might be TRBD1 (6 bases). CDR3 length: 13 amino acids. CDR1 and CDR2 from the germline V gene are SNHLY and FYNNEI. Trimming shortened V by 5 bases and J by 6 bases, and 14 bases separated the two germline ends. This chain's CDR3 is CASSLTGRSEQYV. CDR3 nucleotides: TGTGCCAGCAGTCTGACAGGACGTTCCGAGCAGTACGTC.

The chain combines TRBV11-2 with TRBJ2-2; D is perhaps TRBD1 (6 bases). Deletions cut 5 bases from V and 0 bases from J, with 13 bases between. This CDR3 spans 16 amino acids. Germline-derived CDR1 and CDR2 are SGHAT and FQNNGV. DNA of the CDR3: TGTGCCAGCAGCCGGAACAGGGCCGCGAACACCGGGGAGCTGTTTTTT. Its protein product is CASSRNRAANTGELFF.

This CDR3 reads CASSANSLSTGELFF. The CDR3 nucleotides read TGTGCCAGCAGCGCTAACAGCCTCTCCACCGGGGAGCTGTTTTTT. J is TRBJ2-2 and V is TRBV9; D remains unclear. The CDR3 has 15 amino acids. V was shortened by 3 bases and J by 4 bases, with 13 bases between the two germline ends. Germline V CDR1 and CDR2: SGDLS, YYNGEE.

The chain couples TRBV7-9 to TRBJ2-1; D is possibly TRBD2 (6 bases). The germline V and J ends were trimmed by 1 base and 10 bases, with 11 bases remaining between them. Germline-derived CDR1 and CDR2 are SEHNR and FQNEAQ (reference sequence). The CDR3 covers 13 residues. CDR3 DNA sequence: TGTGCCAGCAGCTTAGATTGGGGAGGCGAGCAGTTCTTC. This gives the protein CASSLDWGGEQFF.

The gene calls are TRBV7-8 and TRBJ1-1, with TRBD1 identical over 8 bases. CDR1 is SGHVS, CDR2 FQNEAQ, per germline. The CDR3 runs 15 residues. Trimming at V came to 4 bases and at J to 4 bases, leaving 8 bases not matched to a gene. This chain's CDR3 is CASSWGRGRATEAFF. The CDR3 nucleotides read TGTGCCAGCAGCTGGGGCAGGGGGCGGGCCACTGAAGCTTTCTTT.

This clone occurred once. The rearrangement uses TRBV12-3 or TRBV12-4 and TRBJ2-1; D might be TRBD2 (5 bases). The ends were cut back, 10 bases at V and 5 bases at J, with 15 bases in the middle. CDR3 size: 13 residues. The CDR3 DNA is TGTGCCATCCAGGACTTCACGAACAATGAGCAGTTCTTC. Protein: CAIQDFTNNEQFF.